This T cell receptor (beta chain) was profiled in a study of patients and donors after allogeneic stem cell transplantation. TCRdb reprocessed the RT-PCR reads with MiXCR, giving one entry per CDR3 protein. The sample lists about 410,000 distinct CDR3 sequences; approximately 16% were seen once. Germline CDR1 is SGHDN and CDR2 is FVKESK. With V trimmed by 4 bases and J by 1 base, 12 bases remained unmatched. The CDR3 sequence is 17 residues long. Sequenced sample: blood, either unsorted or a sorted T cell fraction (not recorded which). The origin of this receptor is a human donor who was either an allogeneic HSCT recipient or a stem cell or donor lymphocyte infusion donor (not recorded which). It is not recorded whose cells these are; they may come from a transplant donor. The V gene is TRBV14, the J gene TRBJ2-5; 7 nucleotides align to TRBD1. CDR3: CASSPMWDSQFQETQYF. CDR3 coding DNA: TGTGCCAGCAGCCCCATGTGGGACAGCCAATTCCAAGAGACCCAGTACTTC.